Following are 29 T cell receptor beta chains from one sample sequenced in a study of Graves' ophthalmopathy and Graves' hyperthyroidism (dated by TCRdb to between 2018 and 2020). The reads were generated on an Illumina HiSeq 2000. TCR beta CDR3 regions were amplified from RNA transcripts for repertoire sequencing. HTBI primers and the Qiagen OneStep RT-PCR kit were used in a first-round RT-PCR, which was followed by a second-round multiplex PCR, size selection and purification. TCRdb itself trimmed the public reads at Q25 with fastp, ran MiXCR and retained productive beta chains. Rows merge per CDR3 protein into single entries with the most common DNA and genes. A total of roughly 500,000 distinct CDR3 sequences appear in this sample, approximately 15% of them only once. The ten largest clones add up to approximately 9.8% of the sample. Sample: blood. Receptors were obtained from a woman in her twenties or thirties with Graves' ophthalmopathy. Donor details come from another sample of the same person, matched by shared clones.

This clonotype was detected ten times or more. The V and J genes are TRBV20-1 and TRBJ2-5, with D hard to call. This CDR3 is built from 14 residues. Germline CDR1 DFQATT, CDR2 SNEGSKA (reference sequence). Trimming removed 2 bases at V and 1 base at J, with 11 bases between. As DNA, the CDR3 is TGCAGTGCTAGATCCCCTTGGGCCCAAGAGACCCAGTACTTC. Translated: CSARSPWAQETQYF.

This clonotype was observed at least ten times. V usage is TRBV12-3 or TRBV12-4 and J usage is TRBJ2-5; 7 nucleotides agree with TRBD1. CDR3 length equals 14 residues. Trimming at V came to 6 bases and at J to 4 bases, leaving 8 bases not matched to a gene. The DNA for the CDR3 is TGTGCCAGCAGCAACACAGGGGCCGGAGAGACCCAGTACTTC. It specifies CASSNTGAGETQYF.

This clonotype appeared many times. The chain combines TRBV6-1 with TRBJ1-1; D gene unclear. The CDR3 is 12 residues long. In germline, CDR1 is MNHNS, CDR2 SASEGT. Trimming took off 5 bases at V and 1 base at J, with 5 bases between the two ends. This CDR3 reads CASSRGNTEAFF. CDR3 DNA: TGTGCCAGCAGTAGAGGGAACACTGAAGCTTTCTTT.

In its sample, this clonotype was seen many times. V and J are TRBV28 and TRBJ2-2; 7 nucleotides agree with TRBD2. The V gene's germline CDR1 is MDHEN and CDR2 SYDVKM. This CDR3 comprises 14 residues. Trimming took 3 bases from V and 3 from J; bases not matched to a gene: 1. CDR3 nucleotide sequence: TGTGCCAGCAGTTTTCTAGCGGACACCGGGGAGCTGTTTTTT. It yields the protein CASSFLADTGELFF.

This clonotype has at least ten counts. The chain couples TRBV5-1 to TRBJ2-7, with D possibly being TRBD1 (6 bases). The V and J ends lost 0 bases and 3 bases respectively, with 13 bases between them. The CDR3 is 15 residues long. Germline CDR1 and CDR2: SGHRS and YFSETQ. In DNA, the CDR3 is TGCGCCAGCAGCTTGGGGACAGCTATGGACTACGAGCAGTACTTC. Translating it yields CASSLGTAMDYEQYF.

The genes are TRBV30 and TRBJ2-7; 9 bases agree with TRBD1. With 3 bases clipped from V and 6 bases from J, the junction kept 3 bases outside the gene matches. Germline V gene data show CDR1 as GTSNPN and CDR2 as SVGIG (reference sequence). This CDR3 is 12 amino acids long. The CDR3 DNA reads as TGTGCCTGGAGAGACAGGGGGAGCGAGCAGTACTTC. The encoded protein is CAWRDRGSEQYF.

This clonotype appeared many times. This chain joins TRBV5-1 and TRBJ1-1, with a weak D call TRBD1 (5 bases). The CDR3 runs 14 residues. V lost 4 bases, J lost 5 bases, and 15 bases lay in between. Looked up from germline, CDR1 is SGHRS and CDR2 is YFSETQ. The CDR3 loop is CASSPEGRKTEAFF. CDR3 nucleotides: TGCGCCAGCAGCCCGGAGGGGAGGAAGACTGAAGCTTTCTTT.

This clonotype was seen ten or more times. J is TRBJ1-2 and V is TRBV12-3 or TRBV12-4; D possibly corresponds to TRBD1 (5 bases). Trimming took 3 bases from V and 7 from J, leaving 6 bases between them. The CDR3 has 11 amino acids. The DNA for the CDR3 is TGTGCCAGCAGTTTCGGGGCTGGCTACACCTTC. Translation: CASSFGAGYTF.

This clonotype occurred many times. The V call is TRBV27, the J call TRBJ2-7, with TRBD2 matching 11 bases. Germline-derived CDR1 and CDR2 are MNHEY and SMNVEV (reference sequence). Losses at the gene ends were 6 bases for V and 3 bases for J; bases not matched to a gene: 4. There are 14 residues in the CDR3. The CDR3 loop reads CASSRLAGHYEQYF. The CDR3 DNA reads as TGTGCCAGCAGCCGACTAGCGGGACACTACGAGCAGTACTTC.

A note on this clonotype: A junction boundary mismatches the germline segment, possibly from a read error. The CDR3: CAISPRGNTGELFF. The DNA of the CDR3 is TGTGCCATCTCACCACGGGGAAACACCGGGGAGCTGTTTTTT. The V and J genes are TRBV18 and TRBJ2-2; D is possibly TRBD2 (5 bases). This CDR3 has 14 amino acids. Germline values: CDR1 KGHSH, CDR2 LQKENI.

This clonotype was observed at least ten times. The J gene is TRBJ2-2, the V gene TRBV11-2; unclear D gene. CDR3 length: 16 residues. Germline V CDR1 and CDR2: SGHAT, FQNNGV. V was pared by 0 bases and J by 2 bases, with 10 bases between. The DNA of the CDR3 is TGTGCCAGCAGCTTAGATCGCCTACCTAACACCGGGGAGCTGTTTTTT. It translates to CASSLDRLPNTGELFF.

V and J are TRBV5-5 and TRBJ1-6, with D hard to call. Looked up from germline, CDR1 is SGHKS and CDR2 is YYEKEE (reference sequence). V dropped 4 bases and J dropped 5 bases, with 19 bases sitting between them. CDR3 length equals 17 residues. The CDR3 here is CASSRPQFPAHNSPLHF. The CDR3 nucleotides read TGTGCCAGCAGCCGACCACAGTTCCCGGCGCATAATTCACCCCTCCACTTT.

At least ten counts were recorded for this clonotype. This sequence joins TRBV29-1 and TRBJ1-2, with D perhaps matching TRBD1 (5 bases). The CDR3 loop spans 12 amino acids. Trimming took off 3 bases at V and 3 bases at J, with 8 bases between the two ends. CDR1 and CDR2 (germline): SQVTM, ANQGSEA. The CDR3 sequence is CSVEGRDYGYTF. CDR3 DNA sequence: TGCAGCGTTGAGGGCAGGGACTATGGCTACACCTTC.

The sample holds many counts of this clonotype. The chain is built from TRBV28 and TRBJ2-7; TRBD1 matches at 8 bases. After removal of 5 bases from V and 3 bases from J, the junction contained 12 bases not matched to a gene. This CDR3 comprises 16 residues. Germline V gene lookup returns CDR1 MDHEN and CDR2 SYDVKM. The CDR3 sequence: CASSPPTRTGIYEQYF. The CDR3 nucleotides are TGTGCCAGCAGTCCACCCACCCGGACAGGGATCTACGAGCAGTACTTC.

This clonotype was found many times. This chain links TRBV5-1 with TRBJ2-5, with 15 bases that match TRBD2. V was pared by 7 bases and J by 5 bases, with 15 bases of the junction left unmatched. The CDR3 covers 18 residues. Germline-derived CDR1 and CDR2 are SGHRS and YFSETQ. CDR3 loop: CASLPGLAGGGVWETQYF. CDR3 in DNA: TGCGCCAGCCTTCCGGGACTAGCGGGGGGAGGCGTCTGGGAGACCCAGTACTTC.

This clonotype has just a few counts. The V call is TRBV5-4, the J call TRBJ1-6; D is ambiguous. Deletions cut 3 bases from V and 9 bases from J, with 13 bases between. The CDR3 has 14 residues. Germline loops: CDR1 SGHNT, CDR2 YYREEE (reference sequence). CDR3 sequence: CASSSPSGRSPLHF. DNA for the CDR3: TGTGCCAGCAGCTCCCCGTCCGGGCGTTCACCCCTCCACTTT.

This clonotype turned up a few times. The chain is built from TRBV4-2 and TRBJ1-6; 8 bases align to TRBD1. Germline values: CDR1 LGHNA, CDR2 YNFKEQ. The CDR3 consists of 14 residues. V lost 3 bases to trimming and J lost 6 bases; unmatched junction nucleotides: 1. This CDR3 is CASSQGQANSPLHF. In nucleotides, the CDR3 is TGTGCCAGCAGCCAGGGACAGGCTAATTCACCCCTCCACTTT.

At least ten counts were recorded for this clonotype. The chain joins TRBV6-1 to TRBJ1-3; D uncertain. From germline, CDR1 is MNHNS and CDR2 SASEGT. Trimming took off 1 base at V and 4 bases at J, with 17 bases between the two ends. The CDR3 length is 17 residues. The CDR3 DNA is TGTGCCAGCAGTGAAGGAGGAGACATCGTCTTCGGAAACACCATATATTTT. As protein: CASSEGGDIVFGNTIYF.

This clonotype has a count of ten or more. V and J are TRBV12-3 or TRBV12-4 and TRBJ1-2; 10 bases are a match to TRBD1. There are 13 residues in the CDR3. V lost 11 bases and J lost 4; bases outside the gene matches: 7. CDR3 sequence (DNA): TGTGCCGTCAGCCGGGACAGGGGCTATGGCTACACCTTC. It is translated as CAVSRDRGYGYTF.

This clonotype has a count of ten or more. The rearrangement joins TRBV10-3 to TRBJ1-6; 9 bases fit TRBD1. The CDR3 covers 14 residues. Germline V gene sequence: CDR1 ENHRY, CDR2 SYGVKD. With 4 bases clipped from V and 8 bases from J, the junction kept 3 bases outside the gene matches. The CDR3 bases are TGTGCCATCAGTGGGGGACAGGGAGATTCACCCCTCCACTTT. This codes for CAISGGQGDSPLHF.

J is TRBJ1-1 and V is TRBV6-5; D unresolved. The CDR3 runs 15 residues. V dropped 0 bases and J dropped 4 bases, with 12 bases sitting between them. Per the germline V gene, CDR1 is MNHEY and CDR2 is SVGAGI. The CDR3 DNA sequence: TGTGCCAGCAGTTACTCTGGGAGACCCTTCACTGAAGCTTTCTTT. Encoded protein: CASSYSGRPFTEAFF.

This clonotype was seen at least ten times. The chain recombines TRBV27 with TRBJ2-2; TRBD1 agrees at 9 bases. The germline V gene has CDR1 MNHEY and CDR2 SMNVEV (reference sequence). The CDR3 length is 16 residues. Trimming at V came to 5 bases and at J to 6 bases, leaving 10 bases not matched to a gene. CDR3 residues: CASSLGTGKGSGELFF. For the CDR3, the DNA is TGTGCCAGCAGTCTCGGGACAGGGAAGGGGTCCGGGGAGCTGTTTTTT.

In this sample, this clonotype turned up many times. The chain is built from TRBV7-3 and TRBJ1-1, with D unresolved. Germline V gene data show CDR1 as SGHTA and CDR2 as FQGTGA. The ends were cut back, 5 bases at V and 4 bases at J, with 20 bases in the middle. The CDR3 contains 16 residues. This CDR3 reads CASSPRPTELGTEAFF. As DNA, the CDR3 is TGTGCCAGCAGCCCAAGGCCCACAGAATTAGGCACTGAAGCTTTCTTT.

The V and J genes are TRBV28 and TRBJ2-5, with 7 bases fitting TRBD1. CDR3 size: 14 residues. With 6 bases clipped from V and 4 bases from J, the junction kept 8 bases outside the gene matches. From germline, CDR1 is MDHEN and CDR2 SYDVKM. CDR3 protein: CASSSHNRGETQYF. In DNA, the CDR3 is TGTGCCAGCAGCTCACATAACAGGGGAGAGACCCAGTACTTC.

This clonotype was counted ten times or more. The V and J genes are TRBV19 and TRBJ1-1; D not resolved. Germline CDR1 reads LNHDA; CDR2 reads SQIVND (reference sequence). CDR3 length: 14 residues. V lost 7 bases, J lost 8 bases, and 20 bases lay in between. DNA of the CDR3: TGTGCCAGTACCGTGGGAAATTTTCCGTCCGAAGCTTTCTTT. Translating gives CASTVGNFPSEAFF.

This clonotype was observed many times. CDR3 region: CASSGGQGTGELFF. The CDR3 coding sequence is TGTGCCAGCAGTGGGGGACAGGGCACCGGGGAGCTGTTTTTT. The chain has TRBV6-1 and TRBJ2-2; 9 bases are a match to TRBD1. This CDR3 comprises 14 residues. J gave up 4 bases and V 4 bases, and 1 base lay outside the gene matches. Germline values: CDR1 MNHNS, CDR2 SASEGT.

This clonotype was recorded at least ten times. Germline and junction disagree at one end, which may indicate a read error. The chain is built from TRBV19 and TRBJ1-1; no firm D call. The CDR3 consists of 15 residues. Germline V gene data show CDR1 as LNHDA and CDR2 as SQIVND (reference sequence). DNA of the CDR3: TGTGCCTGTAGTCCCCGGACGGCCCTGAACACTGAAGCTTTCTTT. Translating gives CACSPRTALNTEAFF.

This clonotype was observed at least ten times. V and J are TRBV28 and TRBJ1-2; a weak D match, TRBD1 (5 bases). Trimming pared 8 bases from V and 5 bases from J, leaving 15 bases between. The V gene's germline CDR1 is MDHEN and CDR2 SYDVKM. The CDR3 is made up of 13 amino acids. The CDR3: CASGGRARYGYTF. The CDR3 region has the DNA TGTGCCAGCGGCGGCAGGGCCAGGTATGGCTACACCTTC.

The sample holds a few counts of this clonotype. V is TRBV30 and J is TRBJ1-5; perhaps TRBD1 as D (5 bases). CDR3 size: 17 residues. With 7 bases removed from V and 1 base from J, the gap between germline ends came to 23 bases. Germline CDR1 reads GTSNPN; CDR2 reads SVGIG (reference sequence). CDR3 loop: CASWGTLPEGSNQPQHF. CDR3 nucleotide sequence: TGTGCCTCCTGGGGCACCCTACCCGAGGGGAGCAATCAGCCCCAGCATTTT.